Following are 3 T cell receptor beta chains from one sample sequenced in a study of molecular identifiers for immune sequencing clone quantification. Using its own MiXCR run on the PCR reads, TCRdb lists one record per CDR3 protein. This sample has approximately 550,000 distinct CDR3 sequences, with roughly 24% found just once. The material sequenced was naive CD8+ T cells from blood, with Jurkat cell RNA spiked in. Subset of the sample: FACS-sorted CD8+CD4-CCR7+CD45RA+ naive T cells. The receptor set was obtained from a human donor in good health. Some libraries in this study had Jurkat cell RNA spiked in.

The sample holds many counts of this clonotype. Written as DNA, the CDR3 is TGTGCCAGCAGCTTAGTTAGGACAACGGCCACAGATACGCAGTATTTT. It codes for CASSLVRTTATDTQYF. The chain carries TRBV13 and TRBJ2-3; tentative D call: TRBD1 (5 bases). V was shortened by 1 base and J by 2 bases, with 13 bases between the two germline ends. The CDR3 covers 16 residues. Germline CDR1 is PRHDT and CDR2 is FYEKMQ (reference sequence).

This clonotype was detected ten times or more. The rearrangement links TRBV27 to TRBJ2-7; a possible D gene is TRBD2 (5 bases). Germline assignment: CDR1 MNHEY and CDR2 SMNVEV (reference sequence). V gave up 3 bases and J gave up 1 base, with 10 bases separating them. This CDR3 has 14 residues. CDR3 region: CASSLAGVSYEQYF. CDR3 bases: TGTGCCAGCAGTTTGGCCGGGGTATCCTACGAGCAGTACTTC.

A remark on this clonotype: A much larger clonotype is one base distant, so this may be a read error. Because it lacks the conserved phenylalanine or tryptophan at the end, this CDR3 is likely a read error. The J gene is TRBJ1-1, the V gene TRBV2, with TRBD1 identical over 10 bases. The CDR3 sequence is 12 residues long. Looked up from germline, CDR1 is SNHLY and CDR2 is FYNNEI. J lost 8 bases, V lost 5 bases, and 2 bases had no gene match. This CDR3 is CASSRQGAEAFS. The CDR3 region has the DNA TGTGCCAGCAGTAGACAGGGGGCCGAAGCTTTCTCT.